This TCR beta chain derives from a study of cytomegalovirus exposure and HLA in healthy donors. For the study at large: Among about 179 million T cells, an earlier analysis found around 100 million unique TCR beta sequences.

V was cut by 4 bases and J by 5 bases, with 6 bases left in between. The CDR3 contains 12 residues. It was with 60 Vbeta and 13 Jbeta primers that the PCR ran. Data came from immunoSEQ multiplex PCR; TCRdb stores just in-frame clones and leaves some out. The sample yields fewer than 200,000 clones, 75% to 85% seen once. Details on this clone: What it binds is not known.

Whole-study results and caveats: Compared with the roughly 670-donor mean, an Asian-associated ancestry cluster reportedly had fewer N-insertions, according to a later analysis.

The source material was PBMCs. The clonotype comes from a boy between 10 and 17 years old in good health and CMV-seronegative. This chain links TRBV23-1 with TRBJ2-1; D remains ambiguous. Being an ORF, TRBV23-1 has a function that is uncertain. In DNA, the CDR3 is TGCGCCAGCAGTCCCACTAACAATGAGCAGTTCTTC. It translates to CASSPTNNEQFF.